The 13 T cell receptor beta chains below all came from one sample that was sequenced in a study of T cells in Graves' hyperthyroidism and ophthalmopathy. What was amplified from RNA transcripts were TCR beta CDR3 regions. A set of HTBI primers served as the primers for a first-round RT-PCR of the TCR CDR3. TCRdb fed the multiplex PCR reads into MiXCR, producing one record per CDR3 protein. The sample includes 300,000 to 500,000 distinct CDR3 sequences, about 14% of them seen just once. Material for sequencing was blood. The receptors come from a man in his fifties or sixties with Graves' ophthalmopathy.

Many counts were recorded for this clonotype. The chain employs TRBV6-1 and TRBJ2-3; 7 bases map to TRBD1. Germline CDR1 reads MNHNS; CDR2 reads SASEGT. This CDR3 is 17 amino acids long. Trimming removed 6 bases from V and 4 bases from J; junction bases left unmatched: 16. The CDR3 sequence is CASSLTSTGLVSDTQYF. DNA for the CDR3: TGTGCCAGCAGCCTAACCTCGACAGGGCTCGTTTCAGATACGCAGTATTTT.

The genes are TRBV12-3 or TRBV12-4 and TRBJ2-5, with D perhaps TRBD1 or TRBD2 (6 bases each). CDR3 length equals 13 residues. The ends were cut back, 7 bases at V and 5 bases at J, with 14 bases in the middle. CDR3: CASTNGGRETQYF. The DNA of the CDR3 is TGTGCCAGCACAAACGGGGGCAGGGAGACCCAGTACTTC.

The rearrangement links TRBV19 to TRBJ2-3; TRBD2 aligns across 13 bases. Germline CDR1 is LNHDA and CDR2 is SQIVND (reference sequence). The CDR3 spans 17 residues. V lost 5 bases to trimming and J lost 3 bases; unmatched junction nucleotides: 8. CDR3 DNA sequence: TGTGCCAGTAGTCCCTCACTAGCGGGAGGGCCGACAGATACGCAGTATTTT. It codes for CASSPSLAGGPTDTQYF.

This clonotype was detected many times. The V call is TRBV15, the J call TRBJ2-7; 9 nucleotides align to TRBD1. V trimming: 2 bases; J trimming: 5 bases; junction bases outside the gene matches: 7. CDR1 LNHNV and CDR2 YYDKDF come from the germline V gene (reference sequence). CDR3 length: 15 amino acids. The CDR3 DNA sequence: TGTGCCACCAGCAGACGGGGACAGGGTTCCGACGAGCAGTACTTC. It codes for CATSRRGQGSDEQYF.

This chain connects TRBV7-2 to TRBJ2-2, with 14 bases fitting TRBD2. Losses at the gene ends were 6 bases for V and 4 bases for J; bases not matched to a gene: 7. This CDR3 comprises 17 residues. The germline gives CDR1 SGHTA, CDR2 FQGNSA. For the CDR3, the DNA is TGTGCCAGCAGGAAACCGGGACTAGCGGGAGTCACCGGGGAGCTGTTTTTT. Protein: CASRKPGLAGVTGELFF.

This clonotype turned up a few times. The J gene is TRBJ1-4, the V gene TRBV18; 7 bases align to TRBD1. V was clipped by 6 bases and J by 2 bases; unmatched bases: 15. Per the germline V gene, CDR1 is KGHSH and CDR2 is LQKENI. The CDR3 spans 18 residues. DNA of the CDR3: TGTGCCAGCTCGCCAAGACAGGGCGCAGCGTCCACTAATGAAAAACTGTTTTTT. It translates to CASSPRQGAASTNEKLFF.

This clonotype appeared a few times. V usage is TRBV19 and J usage is TRBJ2-1; tentative D call: TRBD2 (6 bases). The CDR3 spans 21 residues. The V gene's germline CDR1 is LNHDA and CDR2 SQIVND (reference sequence). Trimming cost V 6 bases and J 0 bases, with 30 bases left between them. Here the CDR3 reads CASSGSLILGSAQSSYNEQFF. The CDR3 DNA reads as TGTGCCAGTAGCGGGAGCCTAATTTTGGGGTCAGCCCAAAGCTCCTACAATGAGCAGTTCTTC.

The J gene is TRBJ2-7, the V gene TRBV5-8, with D unclear. The CDR3 length is 15 residues. V was clipped by 0 bases and J by 2 bases, with 12 bases between them. CDR1 is SGHTS and CDR2 is YDEGEE in the germline V gene. The CDR3, as DNA: TGTGCCAGCAGCTTGGGTCTCTTTAAGACCTACGAGCAGTACTTC. Amino acid sequence: CASSLGLFKTYEQYF.

The sample holds many counts of this clonotype. One end of the junction varies from germline; a read error may be responsible. CDR3 protein: CTWSRGSYEQYF. CDR3 nucleotides: TGTACCTGGTCGAGGGGCTCCTACGAGCAGTACTTC. The chain has TRBV30 and TRBJ2-7; D may match TRBD1 or TRBD2 (5 bases each). The CDR3 is 12 amino acids. CDR1 is GTSNPN, CDR2 SVGIG, per germline (reference sequence). Using reference TRBV30 and TRBJ2-7 for the parts outside the CDR3, the full variable domain is SQTIHQWPATLVQPVGSPLSLECTVEGTSNPNLYWYRQAAGRGLQLLFYSVGIGQISSEVPQNLSASRPQDRQFILSSKKLLLSDSGFYLCTWSRGSYEQYFGPGTRLTVT.

Note on this clonotype: A read error may explain this, as a much larger clone is one base away. The gene calls are TRBV5-1 and TRBJ1-5, with D hard to call. The CDR3 runs to 13 residues. The germline V and J ends were trimmed by 5 bases and 5 bases, with 11 bases remaining between them. Germline-derived CDR1 and CDR2 are SGHRS and YFSETQ. The CDR3 region is CASRTREDQPQHF. For the CDR3, the DNA is TGCGCCAGCAGAACAAGGGAGGATCAGCCCCAGCATTTT.

To note about this clonotype: A much more abundant neighbour one base away suggests this may be a read error. The V call is TRBV27, the J call TRBJ2-3; 9 nucleotides line up with TRBD2. The CDR3 runs 16 residues. Germline CDR1 MNHEY, CDR2 SMNVEV (reference sequence). Trimming took 1 base from V and 3 from J; bases not matched to a gene: 5. Written as DNA, the CDR3 is TGTGCCAGCAGTTTATGGGGACTAGCTAGGACAGATACGCAGTATTTT. Its translation: CASSLWGLARTDTQYF.

This clonotype has a count of ten or more. The chain couples TRBV7-8 to TRBJ2-2; 13 bases line up with TRBD2. CDR3 length equals 17 residues. The J segment lost 6 bases and the V segment lost 3 bases, leaving 7 bases of the junction unmatched. Germline V gene sequence: CDR1 SGHVS, CDR2 FQNEAQ. DNA of the CDR3: TGTGCCAGCAGCTTCCAGACTAGCGGGAGGAGGGCCGGGGAGCTGTTTTTT. It translates to CASSFQTSGRRAGELFF.

The table lists this clonotype with a few counts. J is TRBJ2-3 and V is TRBV19; no definite D call. V was cut by 5 bases and J by 4 bases, with 7 bases left in between. CDR3 length: 12 amino acids. Germline V gene sequence: CDR1 LNHDA, CDR2 SQIVND (reference sequence). CDR3 nucleotides: TGTGCCAGTAGTTCGGGTTCAGATACGCAGTATTTT. Residues: CASSSGSDTQYF. Combining the CDR3 with reference TRBV19 and TRBJ2-3 gives the whole variable domain DGGITQSPKYLFRKEGQNVTLSCEQNLNHDAMYWYRQDPGQGLRLIYYSQIVNDFQKGDIAEGYSVSREKKESFPLTVTSAQKNPTAFYLCASSSGSDTQYFGPGTRLTVL.